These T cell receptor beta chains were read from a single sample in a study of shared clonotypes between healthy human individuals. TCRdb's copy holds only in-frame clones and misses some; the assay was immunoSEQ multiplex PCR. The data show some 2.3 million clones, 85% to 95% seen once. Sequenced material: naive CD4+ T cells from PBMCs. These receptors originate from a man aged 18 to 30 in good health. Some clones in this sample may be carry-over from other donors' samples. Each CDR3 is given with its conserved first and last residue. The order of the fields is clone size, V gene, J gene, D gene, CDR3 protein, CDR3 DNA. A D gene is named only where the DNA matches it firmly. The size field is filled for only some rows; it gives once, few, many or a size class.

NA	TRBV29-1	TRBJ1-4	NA	CSVRDGPLNEKLFF	TGCAGCGTCCGGGACGGTCCCCTTAATGAAAAACTGTTTTTT
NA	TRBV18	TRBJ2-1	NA	CASSLSSSAYNEQFF	TGTGCCAGCTCACTCTCTAGCAGCGCCTACAATGAGCAGTTCTTC
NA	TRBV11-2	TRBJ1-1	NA	CASSLRGPAFF	TGTGCCAGCAGCTTACGGGGGCCAGCTTTCTTT
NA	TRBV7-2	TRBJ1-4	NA	CASSPRQSATNEKLFF	TGTGCCAGCAGCCCACGACAGAGTGCAACTAATGAAAAACTGTTTTTT
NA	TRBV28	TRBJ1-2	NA	CASFSSPRDLLGYTF	TGTGCCAGTTTCTCGTCCCCCAGGGACTTGTTGGGCTACACCTTC
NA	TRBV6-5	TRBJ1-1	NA	CASSFRSVVAEAFF	TGTGCCAGCAGTTTCAGGTCGGTTGTCGCTGAAGCTTTCTTT
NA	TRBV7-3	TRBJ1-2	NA	CASSQEGRRGYTF	TGTGCCAGCAGCCAGGAGGGCCGGCGGGGCTACACCTTC
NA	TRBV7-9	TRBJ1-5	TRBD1	CASSQTGQKNQPQHF	TGTGCCAGCAGCCAAACGGGACAGAAAAATCAGCCCCAGCATTTT
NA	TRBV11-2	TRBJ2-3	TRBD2	CASSPLAGAPADTQYF	TGTGCCAGCAGCCCCCTAGCGGGAGCCCCGGCAGATACGCAGTATTTT
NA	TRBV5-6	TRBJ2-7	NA	CASSLYSGSYEQYF	TGTGCCAGCAGCTTGTACTCAGGCTCCTACGAGCAGTACTTC
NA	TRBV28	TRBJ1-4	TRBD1	CASSLHGTANEKLFF	TGTGCCAGCAGTTTACACGGGACAGCTAATGAAAAACTGTTTTTT
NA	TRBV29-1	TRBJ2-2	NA	CSVSPGGVTGELFF	TGCAGCGTGAGCCCCGGTGGGGTAACCGGGGAGCTGTTTTTT
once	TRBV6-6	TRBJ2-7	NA	CASRTGTGSYEQYF	TGTGCCAGCAGGACCGGGACTGGGTCCTACGAGCAGTACTTC
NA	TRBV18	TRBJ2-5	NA	CASSPSQIGIQETQYF	TGTGCCAGCTCACCAAGTCAGATAGGGATCCAAGAGACCCAGTACTTC
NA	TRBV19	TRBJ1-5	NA	CASSPGHTRALNQPQHF	TGTGCCAGTAGTCCGGGACACACAAGAGCCCTAAATCAGCCCCAGCATTTT
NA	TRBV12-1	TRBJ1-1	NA	CAKLHTPDGVNTEAFF	TGTGCCAAACTCCACACTCCCGACGGGGTGAACACTGAAGCTTTCTTT
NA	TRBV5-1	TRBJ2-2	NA	CASSEAGVSGELFF	TGCGCCAGCAGCGAGGCAGGGGTCTCCGGGGAGCTGTTTTTT
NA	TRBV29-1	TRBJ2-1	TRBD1	CSVRTGSYNEQFF	TGCAGCGTCAGGACAGGCTCCTACAATGAGCAGTTCTTC
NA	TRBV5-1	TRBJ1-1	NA	CASRAPGRTEAFF	TGCGCCAGCAGGGCCCCCGGGAGAACTGAAGCTTTCTTT